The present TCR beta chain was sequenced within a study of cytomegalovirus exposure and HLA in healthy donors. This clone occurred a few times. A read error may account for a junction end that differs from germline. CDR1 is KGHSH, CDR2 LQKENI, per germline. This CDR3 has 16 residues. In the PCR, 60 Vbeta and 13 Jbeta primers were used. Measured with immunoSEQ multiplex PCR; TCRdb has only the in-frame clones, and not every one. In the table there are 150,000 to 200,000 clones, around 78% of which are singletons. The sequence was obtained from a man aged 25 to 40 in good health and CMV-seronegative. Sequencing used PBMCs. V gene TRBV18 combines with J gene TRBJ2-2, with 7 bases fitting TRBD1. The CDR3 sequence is CASSPKTGSNIGELFF. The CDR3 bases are TGTGCCAGCTCACCGAAGACAGGGTCCAACATCGGGGAGCTGTTTTTT. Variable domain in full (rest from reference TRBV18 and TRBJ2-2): NAGVMQNPRHLVRRRGQEARLRCSPMKGHSHVYWYRQLPEEGLKFMVYLQKENIIDESGMPKERFSAEFPKEGPSILRIQQVVRGDSAAYFCASSPKTGSNIGELFFGEGSRLTVL.